This T cell receptor beta chain stems from a study of prognosis after radiotherapy for stage I lung cancer. The genomic DNA TCR beta CDR3 region underwent two rounds of multiplex PCR. TRBV and TRBJ genes each had their own specific primers in first-round PCR. TCRdb used MiXCR to reprocess the multiplex PCR reads, holding one entry per CDR3 protein. This table holds roughly 25,000 distinct CDR3 sequences, around 46% found once. The CDR3 contains 15 residues. Germline V gives CDR1 SGHTA, CDR2 FQGTGA. Worth noting for this clonotype: The junction differs from germline at one of its ends, possibly a read error.

The material was PBMCs, obtained before or after stereotactic body radiation therapy (not recorded which). The V and J genes are TRBV7-3 and TRBJ1-6; weak D call: TRBD1 (5 bases). This sequence was found in a donor over 45 with non-small cell lung cancer. In DNA, the CDR3 is TGTGCCATCAGCTTAGGGACTCATTTTGGGTCACCCCTCCACTTT. Translation: CAISLGTHFGSPLHF.